This entry features one T cell receptor beta chain sequence. These data originate in a study of blood T cell repertoires in COVID-19. Sequencing used immunoSEQ multiplex PCR; TCRdb keeps in-frame clones, though not all of them. This sample has some 260,000 clones; roughly 77% occur once, and the top ten carry about 3.5%. The germline V gene encodes CDR1 SEHNR and CDR2 FQNEAQ (reference sequence). V was clipped by 1 base and J by 6 bases, with 12 bases between them. CDR3 size: 15 residues. The sample comprised peripheral blood. This TCR was sampled from a woman of 80 years or more with acute or convalescent COVID-19. The rearrangement links TRBV7-9 to TRBJ1-4, with D perhaps TRBD1 (6 bases). CDR3 region: CASSLGRQVDEKLFF. In DNA form, the CDR3 reads TGTGCCAGCAGCTTAGGACGACAGGTGGATGAAAAACTGTTTTTT.